Detailed here is one T cell receptor beta chain. What antigen it recognizes has not been identified. No base qualities exist here, and no much larger clone lies one base off it. The collaborating institutions used their own protocols to collect whole blood in K2EDTA tubes. Collaborator samples were shipped for TCRbeta analysis as frozen whole blood, isolated PBMCs, or DNA extracted from either sample type. TCRbeta CDR3 regions were amplified from genomic DNA by means of the immunoSEQ Assay, a bias-controlled multiplex PCR. Turning to the authors' computational methods: Within the assay, amplification of reference gene primers was used to estimate how many nucleated cells each sample contained. Sequence reads were collapsed and filtered to measure the absolute abundance of every unique TCRbeta CDR3 rearrangement. For each sample, productive Simpson clonality was calculated as the square root of Simpson's diversity index across productive rearrangements. TCRdb re-hosts the immuneACCESS table, in-frame sequences only. Its copies lack some clones; in the studies checked, an unresolved V gene accounts for under half of them, and the cause for the rest is not known. The DNA gave D and trimming, while V, J and clone size come from that table. Across this sample there are over 80,000 clones, with approximately 91% seen only once. The ten largest clonotypes hold roughly 1.8% of the sample.

This specimen comes from a study of blood T cell repertoires in COVID-19 (dated by TCRdb to about 2020). The study in broad terms: Samples from collaborators originated in the United States, Italy and Spain and spanned both the acute and convalescent phases of COVID-19. The samples were drawn from two sources: the first 160 participants of the ongoing ImmuneRACE study, and over 1,000 subjects contributed by 6 global collaborators. The repertoires were made available in a free public database intended to serve as a resource for research on the immune response to SARS-CoV-2. The dataset comprised deeply sampled blood TCRbeta repertoires from subjects exposed to, actively infected with, or recovered from COVID-19. A de-identified subject ID, COVID-19 status, age in years and sex were almost always included in the sample metadata. The material from the prospective study consisted of cDNA or gDNA derived from T cells, B-cell-depleted T cells, or PBMCs. Where HLA class I and class II types were available, the types were taken from metadata supplied by the sample provider, not from assay-based typing. Study-wide conclusions, independent of this receptor: How much clinical and demographic metadata was included differed by source and by participant, and the metadata was provided uncurated.

The specimen was peripheral blood. The sequence was collected from a human donor with active COVID-19. The donor label of this sample is uncertain.

The CDR3 in this case is CATSDREFYNEQFF. The DNA reads as follows: TGTGCCACCAGTGACCGGGAATTCTACAATGAGCAGTTCTTC. The chain employs TRBV24-1 and TRBJ2-1; the best D guess is TRBD2, with 5 bases matching. Deletion took 4 bases off V and 3 bases off J, with a span of 9 bases between the germline ends. The CDR3 numbers 14 residues from cysteine through phenylalanine. Kept here is only the CDR3 DNA, which spans 42 bases and is read in frame from base 1. The germline V gene specifies KGHDR as CDR1 and SFDVKD as CDR2.